This T cell receptor (beta chain) originates from a study of molecular identifiers for immune sequencing clone quantification. Isolation of naive CD8 T cells was achieved by sorting on a CD8+CD4-CCR7+CD45RA+ phenotype. Listed TCR primers and previously described methods were used for bulk TCR libraries. TCRdb analysed the PCR reads with MiXCR anew, one entry per CDR3 protein. Found here are nearly 650,000 distinct CDR3 sequences, 25% of them singletons; the top ten hold about 0.84%. CDR1 SGHNT and CDR2 YYREEE come from the germline V gene (reference sequence). V lost 4 bases and J lost 5, with 12 bases in between. The CDR3 runs 13 residues. As concerns this clonotype: Its antigen is still unknown.

Points from the study as a whole: Spiked Jurkat TCR RNA from one cell was reportedly detectable among some 930,000 naive cells.

Sequencing was carried out using naive CD8+ T cells from blood, with Jurkat cell RNA spiked in. Subset meaning: FACS-sorted CD8+CD4-CCR7+CD45RA+ naive T cells. The sequence was collected from a human donor in good health. Some libraries in this study had Jurkat cell RNA spiked in. V is TRBV5-4 and J is TRBJ2-5; D is unclear. The chain's CDR3 is CASSPEVEETQYF. CDR3 sequence (DNA): TGTGCCAGCAGCCCCGAGGTGGAGGAGACCCAGTACTTC.